This paragraph covers one TCR beta chain sequence. Antigen unknown. The entry originates in a study of vaccination effects on CD4 cells after COVID-19. The V gene's germline CDR1 is MDHEN and CDR2 SYDVKM. The CDR3 is 14 amino acids. V lost 3 bases and J 2 bases, leaving 10 bases between the germline ends. Before sequencing took place, the ViraFEST assay used viral peptide pools to expand antigen-specific CD4+ T cells. Isolation of CD4+ T cells took place after more than 9 days of culture. Neither prior SARS-CoV-2 infection nor positive nucleocapsid antibodies were present in the vaccine recipients. Each well held around 2 million PBMC cultured with around 10 ug/ml peptides and roughly 9 IU/ml IL-2. Libraries were prepared by immunoSEQ multiplex PCR; TCRdb keeps only in-frame clonotypes and omits some of them. Of about 22,000 clones in the sample, over 65% are singletons; the top ten hold over 20%.

This specimen consisted of CD4+ T cells from PBMCs cultured with HCoV-NL63 spike peptides, obtained before COVID-19 vaccination. This chain joins TRBV28 and TRBJ1-1; TRBD1 is a possible D gene (6 bases). This clonotype was obtained from a human donor who received a COVID-19 vaccine. The CDR3: CASSFRQVNTEAFF. CDR3 in DNA: TGTGCCAGCAGTTTCAGACAGGTTAACACTGAAGCTTTCTTT.